This record looks at one TCR beta chain sequence and its context. Its antigen specificity is not known. Base qualities are not at hand, and no much larger clone is one base apart. This entry comes from a study of blood T cell repertoires in COVID-19 (dated by TCRdb to 2020 to 2022). Some background on the complete study: The collaborator samples originated in the United States, Italy and Spain and spanned the acute and convalescent phases of COVID-19. The material from the prospective study consisted of cDNA or gDNA derived from T cells, B-cell-depleted T cells, or PBMCs. Deeply sampled blood TCRbeta repertoires from subjects exposed to, actively infected with, or recovered from COVID-19 were included in the dataset. The repertoires were released in a freely available public database meant as a resource for research on the immune response to SARS-CoV-2. Samples were obtained from the ongoing ImmuneRACE study (first 160 participants) and from about 1,300 subjects provided by 6 global collaborators. Sample metadata almost always included a de-identified subject ID, COVID-19 status, age in years and sex. Where available, HLA class I and class II types were taken from metadata supplied by the sample provider and were not determined by assay-based typing. The paper as a whole reports these results and caveats: The quantity of clinical and demographic metadata differed by source and by participant and was supplied without curation.

In Seattle, one collaborating source enrolled patients while the infection was active and tracked those patients longitudinally over the course of disease. Each collaborating institution followed its own protocols to collect whole blood in K2EDTA tubes. For TCRbeta analysis, collaborators shipped samples in one of three forms: frozen whole blood, isolated PBMCs, or DNA extracted from either of those sample types. The immunoSEQ Assay, a bias-controlled multiplex PCR, was used to amplify TCRbeta CDR3 regions from genomic DNA. The paper's processing steps were these. The number of nucleated cells in each sample was estimated from the amplification of reference gene primers within the assay. To quantify the absolute abundance of each unique TCRbeta CDR3 rearrangement, sequence reads were collapsed and filtered. Productive Simpson clonality was computed per sample as the square root of Simpson's diversity index over productive rearrangements. The clones in this table, taken by TCRdb from immuneACCESS, are in-frame only. Not every clone is retained; where verified, under half of the shortfall comes from an unresolved V gene, and the cause of the rest is unknown. For V, J and clone size, that table is used; D and trimming come from the DNA. Counted in this sample were about 82,000 clones; just under 80% of them appeared once. The ten most abundant clones make up more than 35% of the sample.

The sequencing sample was made of peripheral blood. The TCR originated in a man in his sixties with COVID-19, enrolled during active disease.

The bases are TGCGCCAGCAGCTTGGAGGGGGGGCGGTACAATGAGCAGTTCTTC. This translates into CASSLEGGRYNEQFF. The chain uses TRBV5-1 and TRBJ2-1; possibly the D gene is TRBD2, per 7 matching bases. V drops 0 bases and J drops 4 bases, leaving 11 bases in between. Based on the germline V gene, the CDR1 and CDR2 sequences are SGHRS and YFSETQ. The CDR3 sequence holds 15 residues, the cysteine and phenylalanine included. The CDR3 DNA has 45 bases and is translated from base 1.